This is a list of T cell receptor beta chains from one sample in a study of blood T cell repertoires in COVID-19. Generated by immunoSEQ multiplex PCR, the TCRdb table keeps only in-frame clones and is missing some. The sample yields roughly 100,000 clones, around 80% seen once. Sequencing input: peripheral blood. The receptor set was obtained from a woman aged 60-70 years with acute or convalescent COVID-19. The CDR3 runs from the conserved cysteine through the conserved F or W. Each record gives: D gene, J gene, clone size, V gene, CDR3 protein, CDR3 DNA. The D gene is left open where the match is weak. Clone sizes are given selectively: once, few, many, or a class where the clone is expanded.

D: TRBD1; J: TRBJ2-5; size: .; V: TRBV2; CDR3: CASRSGQGIQETQYF; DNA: TGTGCCAGCAGGTCGGGACAGGGTATCCAAGAGACCCAGTACTTC
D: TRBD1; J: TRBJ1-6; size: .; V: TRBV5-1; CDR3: CASSLVDRDNSPLHF; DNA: TGCGCCAGCAGCTTGGTAGACAGGGATAATTCACCCCTCCACTTT
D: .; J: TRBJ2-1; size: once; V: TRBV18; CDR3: CASSPLAGAYNEQFF; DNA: TGTGCCAGCTCACCACTTGCCGGGGCCTACAATGAGCAGTTCTTC
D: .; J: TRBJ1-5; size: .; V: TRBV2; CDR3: CASSERDIISQPQHF; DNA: TGTGCCAGCAGTGAAAGGGACATAATTTCTCAGCCCCAGCATTTT
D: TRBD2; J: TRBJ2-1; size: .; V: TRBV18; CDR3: CASSPPRTSGSRIQFYNEQFF; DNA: TGTGCCAGCTCACCACCACGGACTAGCGGGAGCCGGATACAGTTTTACAATGAGCAGTTCTTC
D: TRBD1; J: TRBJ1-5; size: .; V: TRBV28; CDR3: CASSWEGQGHQPQHF; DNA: TGTGCCAGCAGTTGGGAGGGACAGGGTCATCAGCCCCAGCATTTT
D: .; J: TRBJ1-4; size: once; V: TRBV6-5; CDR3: CASSRGNNEKLFF; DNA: TGTGCCAGCAGCCGCGGGAATAATGAAAAACTGTTTTTT
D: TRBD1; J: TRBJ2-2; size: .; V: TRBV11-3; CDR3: CASSGTGPDGAGELFF; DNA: TGTGCCAGCAGCGGGACAGGGCCGGACGGGGCCGGGGAGCTGTTTTTT
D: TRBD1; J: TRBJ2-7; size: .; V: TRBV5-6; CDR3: CASSLGQGYYEQYF; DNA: TGTGCCAGCAGCTTGGGACAGGGGTACTACGAGCAGTACTTC
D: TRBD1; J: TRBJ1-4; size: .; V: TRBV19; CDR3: CASSMPGTGGEKLFF; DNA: TGTGCCAGTAGTATGCCGGGGACAGGGGGTGAAAAACTGTTTTTT
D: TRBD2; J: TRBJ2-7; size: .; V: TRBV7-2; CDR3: CASSLVLAGGREQYF; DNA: TGTGCCAGCAGCTTAGTACTAGCGGGGGGGAGAGAGCAGTACTTC
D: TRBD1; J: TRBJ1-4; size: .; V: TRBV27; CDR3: CASRTGALNEKLFF; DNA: TGTGCCAGCAGGACAGGGGCCCTTAATGAAAAACTGTTTTTT
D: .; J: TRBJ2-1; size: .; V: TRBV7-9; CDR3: CASSFRLTDSYNEQFF; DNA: TGTGCCAGCAGCTTCCGATTGACAGATTCCTACAATGAGCAGTTCTTC
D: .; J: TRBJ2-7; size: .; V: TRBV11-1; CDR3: CASSPLDSLEGYEQYF; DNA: TGTGCCAGCAGCCCACTGGACAGCCTCGAGGGCTACGAGCAGTACTTC
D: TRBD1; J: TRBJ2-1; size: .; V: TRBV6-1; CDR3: CASSGWTGIGGNEQFF; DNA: TGTGCCAGCAGTGGGTGGACAGGGATTGGAGGAAATGAGCAGTTCTTC
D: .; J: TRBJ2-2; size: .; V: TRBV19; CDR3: CASDGRGDTGELFF; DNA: TGTGCCTCCGACGGCAGGGGAGACACCGGGGAGCTGTTTTTT
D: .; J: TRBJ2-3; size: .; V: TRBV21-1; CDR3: CASRPRAGPPTDTQYF; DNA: TGTGCCAGCCGCCCAAGGGCGGGTCCACCCACAGATACGCAGTATTTT
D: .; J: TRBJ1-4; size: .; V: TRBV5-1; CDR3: CASSLGSAIRGEKLFF; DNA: TGCGCCAGCAGCCTAGGGTCCGCCATCCGGGGTGAAAAACTGTTTTTT
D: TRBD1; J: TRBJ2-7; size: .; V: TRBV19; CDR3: CASSSGQGGDEQYF; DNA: TGTGCCAGTAGTTCGGGACAGGGGGGCGACGAGCAGTACTTC
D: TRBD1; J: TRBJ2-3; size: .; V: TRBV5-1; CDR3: CASSPTGVETDTQYF; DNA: TGCGCCAGCAGCCCAACAGGGGTAGAAACAGATACGCAGTATTTT
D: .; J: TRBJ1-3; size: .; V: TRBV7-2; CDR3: CASSPRSSGNTIYF; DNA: TGTGCCAGCAGCCCTAGATCCTCTGGAAACACCATATATTTT
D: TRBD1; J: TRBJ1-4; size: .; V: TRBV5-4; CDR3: CASSLGPGGDEKLFF; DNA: TGTGCCAGCAGCTTGGGTCCAGGGGGTGATGAAAAACTGTTTTTT
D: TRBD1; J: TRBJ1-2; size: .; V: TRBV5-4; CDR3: CASSLGMGQGPYYGYTF; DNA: TGTGCCAGCAGCTTGGGGATGGGACAGGGACCGTACTATGGCTACACCTTC
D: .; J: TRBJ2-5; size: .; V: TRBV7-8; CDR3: CASSLVGTYQETQYF; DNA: TGTGCCAGCAGCTTAGTGGGCACCTACCAAGAGACCCAGTACTTC
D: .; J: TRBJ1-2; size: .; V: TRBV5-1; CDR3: CASTMDGGTYYGYTF; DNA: TGCGCCAGCACCATGGACGGAGGGACCTACTATGGCTACACCTTC
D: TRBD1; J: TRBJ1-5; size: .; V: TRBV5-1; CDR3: CASSLTGVGNQPQHF; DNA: TGCGCCAGCAGCCTGACAGGGGTCGGCAATCAGCCCCAGCATTTT
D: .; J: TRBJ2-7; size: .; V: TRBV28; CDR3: CASRPRAGRHEQYF; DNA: TGTGCCAGCAGGCCCCGCGCAGGGCGGCACGAGCAGTACTTC
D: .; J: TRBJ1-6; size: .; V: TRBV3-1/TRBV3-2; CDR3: CASSQEHSYSPLHF; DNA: TGTGCCAGCAGCCAAGAACATAGCTATTCACCCCTCCACTTT
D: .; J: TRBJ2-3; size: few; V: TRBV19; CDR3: CASTDGGVTDTQYF; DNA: TGTGCCAGTACCGACGGCGGGGTCACAGATACGCAGTATTTT
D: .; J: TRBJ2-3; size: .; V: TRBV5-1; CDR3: CASSFLVTDRTQYF; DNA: TGCGCCAGCAGCTTCCTAGTGACAGACCGTACGCAGTATTTT
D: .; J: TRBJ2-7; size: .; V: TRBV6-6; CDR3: CASSAQDGTITYEQYF; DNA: TGTGCCAGCAGTGCTCAGGATGGGACAATTACCTACGAGCAGTACTTC
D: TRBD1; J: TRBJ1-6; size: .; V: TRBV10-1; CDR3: CASSNRGSPLHF; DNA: TGCGCCAGCAGTAACAGGGGATCACCCCTCCACTTT
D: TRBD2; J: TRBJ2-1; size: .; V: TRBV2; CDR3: CASSESLAGALYNEQFF; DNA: TGTGCCAGCAGTGAGTCTCTCGCGGGAGCTCTCTACAATGAGCAGTTCTTC
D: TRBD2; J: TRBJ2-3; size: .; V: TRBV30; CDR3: CAWSHRTRGNADTQYF; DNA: TGTGCCTGGAGCCATCGGACTAGGGGCAACGCAGATACGCAGTATTTT
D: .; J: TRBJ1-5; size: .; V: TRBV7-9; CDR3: CASSLGGGDQPQHF; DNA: TGTGCCAGCAGCTTAGGAGGTGGTGATCAGCCCCAGCATTTT
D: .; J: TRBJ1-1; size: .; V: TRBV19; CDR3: CASSTQGFGEAFF; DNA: TGTGCCAGTAGTACCCAGGGGTTCGGTGAAGCTTTCTTT
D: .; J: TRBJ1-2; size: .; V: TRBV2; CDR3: CASSRQANGGGYTF; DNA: TGTGCCAGCAGTAGGCAGGCCAATGGGGGGGGCTACACCTTC
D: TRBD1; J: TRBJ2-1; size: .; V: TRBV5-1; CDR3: CASSSGTPDRGKLYEQFF; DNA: TGCGCCAGCAGCTCTGGGACCCCTGACAGGGGGAAGCTTTATGAGCAGTTCTTC
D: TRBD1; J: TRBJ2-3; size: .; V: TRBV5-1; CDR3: CASRRTGEMDTQYF; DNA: TGCGCCAGCAGGAGAACAGGGGAAATGGATACGCAGTATTTT
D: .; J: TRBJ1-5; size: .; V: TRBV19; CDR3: CASSIGAIPGSNQPQHF; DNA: TGTGCCAGTAGTATCGGTGCCATCCCAGGGAGCAATCAGCCCCAGCATTTT
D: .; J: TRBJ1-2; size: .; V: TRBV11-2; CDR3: CASSLDNLVGYTF; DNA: TGTGCCAGCAGCTTAGACAATTTAGTTGGCTACACCTTC
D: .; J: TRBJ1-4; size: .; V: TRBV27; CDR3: CASSLTTLGEKLFF; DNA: TGTGCCAGCAGTTTAACCACCCTCGGGGAAAAACTGTTTTTT
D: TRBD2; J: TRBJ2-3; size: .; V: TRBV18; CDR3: CASSPPGQLAGADTQYF; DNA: TGTGCCAGCTCACCACCTGGGCAACTAGCGGGGGCAGATACGCAGTATTTT
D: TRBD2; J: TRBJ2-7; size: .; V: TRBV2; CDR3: CASREQLAVERQYF; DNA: TGTGCCAGCAGGGAACAGCTAGCGGTAGAGCGGCAGTACTTC